This record concerns one TCR beta chain sequence. This entry belongs to a study of T-cell memory formation after mild COVID-19. TCRdb analysed the 5' RACE reads with MiXCR anew, one entry per CDR3 protein. Of nearly 200,000 distinct CDR3 sequences listed, approximately 20% are singletons. Trimming stripped 3 bases from V and 6 bases from J, with 9 bases between. The CDR3 runs 13 residues. Sequencing input: PBMCs or a T cell subset sorted from them (not recorded which). The chain employs TRBV12-3 or TRBV12-4 and TRBJ2-1, with TRBD1 as a possible D gene (5 bases). The source is an adult woman who had mild COVID-19 (a few samples of this study predate the infection). Cell type and time point are not known. CDR3 region: CASSFDRFNEQFF. The CDR3 DNA follows: TGTGCCAGCAGTTTCGACAGATTCAATGAGCAGTTCTTC.